This T cell receptor (beta chain) was recorded in a study of T cell responses to AZD1222 COVID-19 vaccine. General study points: With two AZD1222 doses given, Spike-specific TCR breadth and depth both rose.

Repertoires were generated with immunoSEQ multiplex PCR, while TCRdb's copy carries only in-frame clones and drops some. The sample has approximately 150,000 clones; roughly nine tenths are singletons. Germline-derived CDR1 and CDR2 are MNHEY and SVGEGT. V lost 2 bases and J 4 bases, leaving 14 bases between the germline ends. The CDR3 loop spans 15 amino acids. In this sample, this clone turned up once. Its antigen is undetermined. V is TRBV6-2 or TRBV6-3 and J is TRBJ2-5, with a tentative D call TRBD1 (6 bases). The source was peripheral blood, collected on day 0 of AZD1222 vaccination. The TCR was taken from an adult in good health. The CDR3, as DNA: TGTGCCAGCAGTTACCCGGGGACAAGCGGAGAGACCCAGTACTTC. Translating it yields CASSYPGTSGETQYF.